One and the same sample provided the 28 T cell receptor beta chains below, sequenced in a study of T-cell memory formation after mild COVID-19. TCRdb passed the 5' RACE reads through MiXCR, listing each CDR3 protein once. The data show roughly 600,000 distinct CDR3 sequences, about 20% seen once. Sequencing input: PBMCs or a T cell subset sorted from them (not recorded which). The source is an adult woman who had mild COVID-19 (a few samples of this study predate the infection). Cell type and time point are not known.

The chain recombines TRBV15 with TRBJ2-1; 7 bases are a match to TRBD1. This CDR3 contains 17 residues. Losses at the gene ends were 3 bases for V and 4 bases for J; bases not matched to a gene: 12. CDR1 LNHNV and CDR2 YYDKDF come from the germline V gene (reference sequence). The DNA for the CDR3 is TGTGCCACCAGCAGTGCCGGGACAGCCAATTTTTACAATGAGCAGTTCTTC. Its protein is CATSSAGTANFYNEQFF.

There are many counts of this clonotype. CDR3 loop: CASSEAAGQASYEQYF. Here the CDR3 DNA reads TGTGCCAGCAGTGAAGCGGCGGGACAGGCCTCCTACGAGCAGTACTTC. The chain is built from TRBV6-1 and TRBJ2-7; 8 bases map to TRBD1. The CDR3 is made up of 16 amino acids. The junction had 4 bases not matched to a gene; V was cut back by 0 bases and J by 0 bases. Germline assignment: CDR1 MNHNS and CDR2 SASEGT.

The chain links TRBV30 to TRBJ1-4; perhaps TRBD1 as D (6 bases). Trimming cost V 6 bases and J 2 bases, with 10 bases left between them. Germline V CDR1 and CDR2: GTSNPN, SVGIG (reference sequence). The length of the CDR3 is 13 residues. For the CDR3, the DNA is TGTGCCTGTAATGGACAGACTAATGAAAAACTGTTTTTT. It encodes CACNGQTNEKLFF.

Here the CDR3 reads CASSVAGRIQDGYTF. In DNA, the CDR3 is TGTGCCAGCAGCGTAGCCGGGAGGATACAGGATGGCTACACCTTC. The J gene is TRBJ1-2, the V gene TRBV9; possible D gene TRBD1, 5 bases. The germline gives CDR1 SGDLS, CDR2 YYNGEE. The CDR3 length is 15 residues. V was clipped by 0 bases and J by 6 bases, with 15 bases between them.

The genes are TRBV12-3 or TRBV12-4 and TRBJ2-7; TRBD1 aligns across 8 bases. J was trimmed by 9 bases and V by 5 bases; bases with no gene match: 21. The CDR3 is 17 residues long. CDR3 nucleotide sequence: TGTGCCAGCAGTAGAACGGGGACAGGACGTAGCAAGTGGGTGCAGTACTTC. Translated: CASSRTGTGRSKWVQYF.

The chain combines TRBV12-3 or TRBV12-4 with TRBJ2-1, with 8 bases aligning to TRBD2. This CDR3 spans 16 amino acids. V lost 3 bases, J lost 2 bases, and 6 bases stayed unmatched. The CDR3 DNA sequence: TGTGCCAGCAGTTTTTTACTAGCGGTTACCTACAATGAGCAGTTCTTC. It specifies CASSFLLAVTYNEQFF.

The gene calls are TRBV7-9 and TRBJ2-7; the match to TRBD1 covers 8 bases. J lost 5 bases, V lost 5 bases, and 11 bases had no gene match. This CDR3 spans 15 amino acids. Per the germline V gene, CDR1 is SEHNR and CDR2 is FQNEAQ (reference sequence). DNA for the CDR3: TGTGCCAGCAGCCCCCCGGACAGGGAATCCCACGAGCAGTACTTC. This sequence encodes CASSPPDRESHEQYF.

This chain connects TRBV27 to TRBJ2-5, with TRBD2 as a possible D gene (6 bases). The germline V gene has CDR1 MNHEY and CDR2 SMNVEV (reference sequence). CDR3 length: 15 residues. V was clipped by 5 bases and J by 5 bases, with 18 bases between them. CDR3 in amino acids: CASSPRTPREETQYF. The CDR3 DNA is TGTGCCAGCAGTCCGAGGACGCCACGGGAGGAGACCCAGTACTTC.

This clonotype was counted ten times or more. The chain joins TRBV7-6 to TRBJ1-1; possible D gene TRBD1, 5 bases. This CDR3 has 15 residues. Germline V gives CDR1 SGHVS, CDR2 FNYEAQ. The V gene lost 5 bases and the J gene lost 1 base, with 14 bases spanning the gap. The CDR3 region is CASSPPAGGNTEAFF. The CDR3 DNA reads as TGTGCCAGCAGCCCCCCCGCTGGGGGGAACACTGAAGCTTTCTTT.

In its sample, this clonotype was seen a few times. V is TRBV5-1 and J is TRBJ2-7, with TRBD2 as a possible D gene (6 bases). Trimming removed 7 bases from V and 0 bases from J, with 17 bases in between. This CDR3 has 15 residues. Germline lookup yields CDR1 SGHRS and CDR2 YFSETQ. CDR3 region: CASQLGDGSSYEQYF. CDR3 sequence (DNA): TGCGCCAGCCAGCTTGGGGACGGGAGCTCCTACGAGCAGTACTTC.

Here the CDR3 DNA reads TGTGCCAGCAGCTTTTTTAGCGGGGGCTTCACAGATACGCAGTATTTT. Translated: CASSFFSGGFTDTQYF. V usage is TRBV7-8 and J usage is TRBJ2-3, with 9 bases matching TRBD2. CDR3 length equals 16 residues. The V gene's germline CDR1 is SGHVS and CDR2 FQNEAQ. The junction had 6 bases not matched to a gene; V was cut back by 3 bases and J by 2 bases. Complete variable domain (other parts from reference TRBV7-8 and TRBJ2-3): GAGVSQSPRYKVAKRGQDVALRCDPISGHVSLFWYQQALGQGPEFLTYFQNEAQLDKSGLPSDRFFAERPEGSVSTLKIQRTQQEDSAVYLCASSFFSGGFTDTQYFGPGTRLTVL.

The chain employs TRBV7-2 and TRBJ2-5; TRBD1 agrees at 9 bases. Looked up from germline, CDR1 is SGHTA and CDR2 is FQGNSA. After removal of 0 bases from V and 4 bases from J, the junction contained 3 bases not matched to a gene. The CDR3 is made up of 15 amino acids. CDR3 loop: CASSLATGGAETQYF. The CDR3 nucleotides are TGTGCCAGCAGCTTAGCAACAGGGGGCGCAGAGACCCAGTACTTC.

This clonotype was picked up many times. For the CDR3, the DNA is TGTGCCAGCAGCTCAACCGGGGACAAGTGGGAGACCCAGTACTTC. Encoded protein: CASSSTGDKWETQYF. The chain joins TRBV11-2 to TRBJ2-5, with D maybe TRBD1 (6 bases). The germline gives CDR1 SGHAT, CDR2 FQNNGV. The CDR3 spans 15 residues. The ends were cut back, 4 bases at V and 5 bases at J, with 17 bases in the middle.

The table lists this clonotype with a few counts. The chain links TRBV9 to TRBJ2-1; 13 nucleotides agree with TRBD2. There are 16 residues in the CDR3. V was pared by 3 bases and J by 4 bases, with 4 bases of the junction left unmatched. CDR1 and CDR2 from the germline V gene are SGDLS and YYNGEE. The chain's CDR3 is CASSGLAGGVYNEQFF. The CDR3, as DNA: TGTGCCAGCAGCGGACTAGCGGGGGGCGTGTACAATGAGCAGTTCTTC.

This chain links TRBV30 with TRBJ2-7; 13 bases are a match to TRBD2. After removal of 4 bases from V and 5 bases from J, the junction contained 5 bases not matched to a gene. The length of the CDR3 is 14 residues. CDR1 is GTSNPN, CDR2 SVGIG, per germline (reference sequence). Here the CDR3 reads CAWTGGLAGDEQYF. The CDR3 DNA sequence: TGTGCCTGGACAGGAGGACTAGCGGGAGACGAGCAGTACTTC. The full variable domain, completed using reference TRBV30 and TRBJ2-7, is SQTIHQWPATLVQPVGSPLSLECTVEGTSNPNLYWYRQAAGRGLQLLFYSVGIGQISSEVPQNLSASRPQDRQFILSSKKLLLSDSGFYLCAWTGGLAGDEQYFGPGTRLTVT.

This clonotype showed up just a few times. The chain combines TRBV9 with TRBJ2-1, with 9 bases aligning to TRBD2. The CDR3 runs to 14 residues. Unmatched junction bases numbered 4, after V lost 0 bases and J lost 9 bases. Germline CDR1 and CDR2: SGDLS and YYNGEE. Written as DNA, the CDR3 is TGTGCCAGCAGCGTAGTAGGTAGCGGGGGTGAGCAGTTCTTC. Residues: CASSVVGSGGEQFF.

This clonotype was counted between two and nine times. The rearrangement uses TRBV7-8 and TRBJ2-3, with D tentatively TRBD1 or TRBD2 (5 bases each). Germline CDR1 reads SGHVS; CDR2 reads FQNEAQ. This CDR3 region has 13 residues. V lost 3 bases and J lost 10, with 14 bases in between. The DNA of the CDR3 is TGTGCCAGCAGCTTTTCAGAGGGGAGAGCGCAGTATTTT. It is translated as CASSFSEGRAQYF.

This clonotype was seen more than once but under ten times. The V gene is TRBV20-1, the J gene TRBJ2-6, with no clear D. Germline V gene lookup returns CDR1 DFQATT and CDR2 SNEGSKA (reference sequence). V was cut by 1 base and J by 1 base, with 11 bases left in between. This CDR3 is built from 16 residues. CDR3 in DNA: TGCAGTGCTAGAGCCGGGTGGGCTTCTGGGGCCAACGTCCTGACTTTC. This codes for CSARAGWASGANVLTF.

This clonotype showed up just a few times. The CDR3 spells CATSDPDRVEGEQFF. Here the CDR3 DNA reads TGTGCCACCAGTGATCCTGACAGGGTGGAGGGTGAGCAGTTCTTC. V usage is TRBV24-1 and J usage is TRBJ2-1, with a possible D match to TRBD1 (7 bases). CDR1 is KGHDR, CDR2 SFDVKD, per germline. The CDR3 covers 15 residues. The germline V and J ends were trimmed by 3 bases and 9 bases, with 17 bases remaining between them.

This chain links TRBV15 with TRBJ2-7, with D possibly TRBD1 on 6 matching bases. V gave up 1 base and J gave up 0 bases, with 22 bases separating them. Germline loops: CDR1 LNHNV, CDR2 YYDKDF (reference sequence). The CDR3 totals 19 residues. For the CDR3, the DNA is TGTGCCACCAGCAGAGTGGGTTTCGTGGCTAGGGACACCTCCTACGAGCAGTACTTC. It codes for CATSRVGFVARDTSYEQYF.

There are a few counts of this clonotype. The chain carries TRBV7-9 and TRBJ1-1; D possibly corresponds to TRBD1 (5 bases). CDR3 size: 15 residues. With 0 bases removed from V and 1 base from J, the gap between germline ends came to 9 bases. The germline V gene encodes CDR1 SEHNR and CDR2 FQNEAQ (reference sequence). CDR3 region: CASSLAGRENTEAFF. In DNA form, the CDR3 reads TGTGCCAGCAGCTTAGCCGGCAGGGAGAACACTGAAGCTTTCTTT.

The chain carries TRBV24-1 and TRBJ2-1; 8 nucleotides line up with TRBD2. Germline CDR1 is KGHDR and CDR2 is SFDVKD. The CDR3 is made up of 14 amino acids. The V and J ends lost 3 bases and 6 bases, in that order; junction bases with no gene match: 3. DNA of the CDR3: TGTGCCACCAGTGATCGGACTAGCAGCAATGAGCAGTTCTTC. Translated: CATSDRTSSNEQFF.

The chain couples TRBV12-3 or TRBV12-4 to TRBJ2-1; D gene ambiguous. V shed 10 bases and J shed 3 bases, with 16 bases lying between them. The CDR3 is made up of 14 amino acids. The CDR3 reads CATLLKKIYNEQFF. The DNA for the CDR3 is TGTGCCACCTTGCTAAAGAAGATCTACAATGAGCAGTTCTTC.

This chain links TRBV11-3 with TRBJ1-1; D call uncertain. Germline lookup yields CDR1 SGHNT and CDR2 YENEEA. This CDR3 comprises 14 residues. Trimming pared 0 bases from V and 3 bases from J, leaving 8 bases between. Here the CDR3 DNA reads TGTGCCAGCAGCTTAGACCGGGCGGACACTGAAGCTTTCTTT. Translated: CASSLDRADTEAFF.

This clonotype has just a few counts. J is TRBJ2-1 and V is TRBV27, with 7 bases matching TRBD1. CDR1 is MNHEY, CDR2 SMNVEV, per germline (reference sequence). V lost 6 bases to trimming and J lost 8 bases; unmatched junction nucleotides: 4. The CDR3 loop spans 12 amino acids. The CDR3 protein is CASRTGEYEQFF. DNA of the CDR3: TGTGCCAGCAGAACAGGGGAGTATGAGCAGTTCTTC.

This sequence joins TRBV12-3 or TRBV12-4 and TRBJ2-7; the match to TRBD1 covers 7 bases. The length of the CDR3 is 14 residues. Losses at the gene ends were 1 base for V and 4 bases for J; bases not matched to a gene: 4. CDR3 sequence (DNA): TGTGCCAGCAGTTTAGTCCGGGACAGTTACGAGCAGTACTTC. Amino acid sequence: CASSLVRDSYEQYF.

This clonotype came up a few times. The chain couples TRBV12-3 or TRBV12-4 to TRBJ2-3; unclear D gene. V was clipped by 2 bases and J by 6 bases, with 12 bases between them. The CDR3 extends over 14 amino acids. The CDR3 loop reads CASSLSQRFDTQYF. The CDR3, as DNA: TGTGCCAGCAGTTTATCCCAACGCTTTGATACGCAGTATTTT.

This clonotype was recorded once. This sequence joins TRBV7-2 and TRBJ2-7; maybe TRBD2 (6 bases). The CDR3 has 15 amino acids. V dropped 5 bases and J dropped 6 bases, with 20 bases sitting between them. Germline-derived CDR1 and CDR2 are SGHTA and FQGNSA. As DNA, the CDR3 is TGTGCCAGCAGCCCACTTGCCGGGGCGGGAACCGAGCAGTACTTC. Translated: CASSPLAGAGTEQYF.